The 29 T cell receptor beta chains below all came from one sample that was sequenced in a study of somatic mutations in cytotoxic T cells in rheumatoid arthritis. This table comes from immunoSEQ multiplex PCR, and its TCRdb copy is limited to in-frame clones, with some not included. The sample holds approximately 21,000 clones, 70% to 90% seen once. The sequenced material came from CD8+ T cells sorted from blood. Every receptor here comes from an adult with rheumatoid arthritis.

V is TRBV5-5 and J is TRBJ2-4; D may be TRBD1 or TRBD2 (6 bases each). V lost 1 base, J lost 5 bases, and 16 bases lay in between. CDR3 length: 16 residues. Germline V gives CDR1 SGHKS, CDR2 YYEKEE (reference sequence). The DNA of the CDR3 is TGTGCCAGCAGCTTGAGGCCCCCGGGGGCAGAAAACATTCAGTACTTC. This translates into CASSLRPPGAENIQYF. Filled out from reference TRBV5-5 and TRBJ2-4, the complete variable domain reads DAGVTQSPTHLIKTRGQQVTLRCSPISGHKSVSWYQQVLGQGPQFIFQYYEKEERGRGNFPDRFSARQFPNYSSELNVNALLLGDSALYLCASSLRPPGAENIQYFGAGTRLSVL.

This clone has more than one count but fewer than ten. The CDR3 DNA reads TGTGCCAGCAGGCCAGGGGAGAACACTGAAGCTTTCTTT. It encodes CASRPGENTEAFF. The rearrangement uses TRBV6-5 and TRBJ1-1; D may be TRBD1 (6 bases). V was pared by 6 bases and J by 1 base, with 9 bases between. Germline V gene sequence: CDR1 MNHEY, CDR2 SVGAGI. This CDR3 region has 13 residues.

The table lists this clone with a few counts. This CDR3 reads CARGRDTSLDNQPQHF. The DNA of the CDR3 is TGTGCCAGGGGGAGGGACACGAGTTTAGATAATCAGCCCCAGCATTTT. V usage is TRBV2 and J usage is TRBJ1-5; a weak D match, TRBD1 (6 bases). CDR1 SNHLY and CDR2 FYNNEI come from the germline V gene. Trimming removed 9 bases at V and 4 bases at J, with 22 bases between. This CDR3 comprises 16 residues.

The CDR3 reads CASSPGTGTYEQYF. The DNA of the CDR3 is TGCGCCAGCAGCCCAGGGACAGGGACCTACGAGCAGTACTTC. The chain employs TRBV4-1 and TRBJ2-7; 9 bases are shared with TRBD1. Germline CDR1 MGHRA, CDR2 YSYEKL. This CDR3 contains 14 residues. The junction had 3 bases not matched to a gene; V was cut back by 4 bases and J by 2 bases.

This clone was recorded a few times. The chain has TRBV10-1 and TRBJ2-1; 8 bases map to TRBD1. This CDR3 region has 13 residues. Germline values: CDR1 WNHNN, CDR2 SYGVQD (reference sequence). V was pared by 2 bases and J by 9 bases, with 3 bases of the junction left unmatched. CDR3: CASSEQGATEQFF. The DNA of the CDR3 is TGCGCCAGCAGTGAGCAGGGGGCCACTGAGCAGTTCTTC.

The chain carries TRBV6-1 and TRBJ2-1; TRBD1 might be the D (5 bases). The CDR3 consists of 13 residues. Germline lookup yields CDR1 MNHNS and CDR2 SASEGT. V lost 1 base, J lost 7 bases, and 8 bases lay in between. The CDR3 spells CASSEGGINEQFF. CDR3 nucleotide sequence: TGTGCCAGCAGTGAAGGGGGCATTAATGAGCAGTTCTTC.

This chain uses TRBV2 with TRBJ2-7, with D maybe TRBD1 (5 bases). Per the germline V gene, CDR1 is SNHLY and CDR2 is FYNNEI. The V gene lost 2 bases and the J gene lost 1 base, with 9 bases spanning the gap. The CDR3 spans 14 residues. The CDR3: CASSERGRSYEQYF. CDR3 DNA sequence: TGTGCCAGCAGTGAAAGGGGCAGGTCCTACGAGCAGTACTTC.

This chain links TRBV29-1 with TRBJ1-3; 7 bases match TRBD1. Germline-derived CDR1 and CDR2 are SQVTM and ANQGSEA. The CDR3 contains 14 residues. The trim removed 3 bases at V and 3 bases at J, leaving 5 bases unmatched. CDR3 coding DNA: TGCAGCGTTGAGAGGGGGCTCGTTGGAAACACCATATATTTT. Protein sequence: CSVERGLVGNTIYF. The variable domain in full, completed from reference TRBV29-1 and TRBJ1-3, reads SAVISQKPSRDICQRGTSLTIQCQVDSQVTMMFWYRQQPGQSLTLIATANQGSEATYESGFVIDKFPISRPNLTFSTLTVSNMSPEDSSIYLCSVERGLVGNTIYFGEGSWLTVV.

In DNA, the CDR3 is TGTGCCAGCAGCTTGGAAGGGTTCTCTGGGGCCAACGTCCTGACTTTC. The encoded protein is CASSLEGFSGANVLTF. The genes are TRBV5-8 and TRBJ2-6; no clear D. This CDR3 spans 16 amino acids. The germline CDR1 and CDR2 sequences are SGHTS and YDEGEE. Trimming stripped 0 bases from V and 0 bases from J, with 7 bases between.

V and J are TRBV7-6 and TRBJ2-5; the match to TRBD2 covers 7 bases. The CDR3 sequence is 15 residues long. In germline, CDR1 is SGHVS, CDR2 FNYEAQ. Losses at the gene ends were 5 bases for V and 4 bases for J; bases not matched to a gene: 10. CDR3 protein: CASSLGLGIRETQYF. The CDR3 DNA sequence: TGTGCCAGCAGCCTTGGACTAGGCATAAGAGAGACCCAGTACTTC.

The rearrangement uses TRBV9 and TRBJ2-7; 8 bases line up with TRBD2. CDR1 and CDR2 (germline): SGDLS, YYNGEE. This CDR3 is 14 amino acids long. Trimming took 0 bases from V and 3 from J; bases not matched to a gene: 2. The chain's CDR3 is CASSVGLAGYEQYF. DNA of the CDR3: TGTGCCAGCAGCGTAGGGCTAGCGGGCTACGAGCAGTACTTC.

V usage is TRBV28 and J usage is TRBJ2-2; D uncertain. Germline values: CDR1 MDHEN, CDR2 SYDVKM. V lost 6 bases, J lost 4 bases, and 18 bases lay in between. The CDR3 is 16 residues long. The CDR3 DNA reads as TGTGCCAGCAGACCTCGAGGAGTGGGCGGCACCGGGGAGCTGTTTTTT. It codes for CASRPRGVGGTGELFF.

The rearrangement joins TRBV11-2 to TRBJ1-1; 7 bases fit TRBD1. CDR3 length equals 14 residues. The V segment lost 8 bases and the J segment 3 bases; nucleotides outside the gene matches: 9. CDR1 is SGHAT, CDR2 FQNNGV, per germline. The CDR3 nucleotides read TGTGCCAGCTCTTTGACAGGGACCTACACTGAAGCTTTCTTT. This sequence encodes CASSLTGTYTEAFF.

This chain links TRBV5-1 with TRBJ2-7; D possibly uses TRBD1 or TRBD2 (5 bases each). V lost 1 base and J 2 bases, leaving 16 bases between the germline ends. CDR1 and CDR2 from the germline V gene are SGHRS and YFSETQ. This CDR3 is built from 16 residues. CDR3 region: CASSLSGGPSAYEQYF. The DNA for the CDR3 is TGCGCCAGCAGCTTGAGTGGGGGACCCTCAGCCTACGAGCAGTACTTC.

The CDR3 is CSANGDYGYTF. The CDR3 coding sequence is TGCAGCGCCAATGGGGACTATGGCTACACCTTC. The V gene is TRBV20-1, the J gene TRBJ1-2; unclear D gene. CDR1 and CDR2 from the germline V gene are DFQATT and SNEGSKA (reference sequence). This CDR3 comprises 11 residues.

The chain joins TRBV7-2 to TRBJ2-7, with TRBD2 matching over 7 bases. V trimming: 2 bases; J trimming: 2 bases; junction bases outside the gene matches: 6. Germline CDR1 SGHTA, CDR2 FQGNSA. The CDR3 sequence is 15 residues long. In DNA form, the CDR3 reads TGTGCCAGCAGCTTACTGGCTAGCGGTACCTACGAGCAGTACTTC. Protein: CASSLLASGTYEQYF.

This chain links TRBV7-2 with TRBJ1-5; tentative D call: TRBD1 (5 bases). Germline CDR1 and CDR2: SGHTA and FQGNSA. The CDR3 sequence is 13 residues long. V lost 9 bases to trimming and J lost 6 bases, with 15 bases between them. Here the CDR3 reads CASGMRGAQPQHF. For the CDR3, the DNA is TGTGCCAGTGGAATGAGGGGCGCTCAGCCCCAGCATTTT.

This clone was detected once. This chain links TRBV29-1 with TRBJ1-1; TRBD1 might be the D (5 bases). The V end lost 5 bases, the J end lost 2 bases, and 18 bases lay between the germline ends. This CDR3 is built from 15 residues. Germline-derived CDR1 and CDR2 are SQVTM and ANQGSEA. The CDR3 region has the DNA TGCAGCGTTCGGGGGGATGACCTAGGAAACACTGAAGCTTTCTTT. Its protein is CSVRGDDLGNTEAFF.

The V and J genes are TRBV27 and TRBJ2-7; D remains ambiguous. This CDR3 has 15 amino acids. V was clipped by 0 bases and J by 4 bases, with 13 bases between them. CDR1 and CDR2 from the germline V gene are MNHEY and SMNVEV (reference sequence). The CDR3 is CASSLSVERGYEQYF. CDR3 nucleotide sequence: TGTGCCAGCAGTTTATCGGTGGAACGAGGTTACGAGCAGTACTTC.

The chain recombines TRBV4-3 with TRBJ2-1; no clear D gene. V lost 0 bases and J lost 15, with 18 bases in between. The CDR3 length is 14 residues. Germline V lookup: CDR1 LGHNA, CDR2 YSLEER. The CDR3 sequence: CASSQEGDTQKRFF. CDR3 nucleotides: TGCGCCAGCAGCCAAGAAGGAGACACCCAGAAGAGGTTCTTC.

This clone was picked up one time. The chain has TRBV18 and TRBJ2-5, with TRBD1 matching 7 bases. The CDR3 length is 15 residues. V gave up 1 base and J gave up 1 base; unmatched junction bases: 3. The germline V gene has CDR1 KGHSH and CDR2 LQKENI. The CDR3 loop reads CASSPRDSPQETQYF. Here the CDR3 DNA reads TGTGCCAGCTCACCACGGGACAGTCCCCAAGAGACCCAGTACTTC.

The rearrangement links TRBV7-2 to TRBJ2-1; the match to TRBD1 covers 9 bases. The CDR3 sequence is 14 residues long. The V and J ends lost 8 bases and 4 bases, in that order; junction bases with no gene match: 6. CDR1 is SGHTA and CDR2 is FQGNSA in the germline V gene. CDR3 protein: CASWGQGPYNEQFF. CDR3 nucleotide sequence: TGTGCCAGCTGGGGACAGGGACCTTACAATGAGCAGTTCTTC.

This sequence joins TRBV27 and TRBJ1-2; D gene uncertain. Germline V gene data show CDR1 as MNHEY and CDR2 as SMNVEV (reference sequence). Trimming removed 3 bases from V and 2 bases from J, with 7 bases in between. This CDR3 has 13 amino acids. This CDR3 reads CASSFEGNYGYTF. CDR3 in DNA: TGTGCCAGCAGTTTTGAGGGCAACTATGGCTACACCTTC.

The chain links TRBV19 to TRBJ1-3; 7 bases line up with TRBD1. The V and J ends lost 5 bases and 14 bases, in that order; junction bases with no gene match: 12. CDR3 length equals 13 residues. Germline V lookup: CDR1 LNHDA, CDR2 SQIVND (reference sequence). The CDR3 loop is CASSPVQGQVLYF. For the CDR3, the DNA is TGTGCCAGTAGTCCCGTCCAAGGACAGGTTTTATATTTT.

The genes are TRBV5-1 and TRBJ2-7, with D possibly TRBD2 on 5 matching bases. This CDR3 region has 15 residues. Trimming took off 1 base at V and 6 bases at J, with 17 bases between the two ends. CDR1 is SGHRS and CDR2 is YFSETQ in the germline V gene. Here the CDR3 reads CASSLLGAGPGEQYF. The CDR3 bases are TGCGCCAGCAGCTTGCTTGGTGCGGGCCCAGGCGAGCAGTACTTC.

The CDR3 here is CASSLDRDIQYF. CDR3 DNA sequence: TGTGCCAGCAGCTTAGATAGGGACATTCAGTACTTC. V and J are TRBV11-2 and TRBJ2-4; D ambiguous. The CDR3 runs to 12 residues. The germline gives CDR1 SGHAT, CDR2 FQNNGV. Trimming pared 0 bases from V and 8 bases from J, leaving 5 bases between. Full variable domain (rest looked up from reference TRBV11-2 and TRBJ2-4): EAGVAQSPRYKIIEKRQSVAFWCNPISGHATLYWYQQILGQGPKLLIQFQNNGVVDDSQLPKDRFSAERLKGVDSTLKIQPAKLEDSAVYLCASSLDRDIQYFGAGTRLSVL.

The V and J genes are TRBV9 and TRBJ2-1; D possibly corresponds to TRBD2 (6 bases). The V end was cut by 0 bases, the J end by 3 bases, with 13 bases between. Germline lookup yields CDR1 SGDLS and CDR2 YYNGEE. CDR3 length: 16 amino acids. The CDR3 loop is CASSVEAGTLYNEQFF. CDR3 sequence (DNA): TGTGCCAGCAGCGTAGAAGCGGGCACACTCTACAATGAGCAGTTCTTC.

The chain has TRBV13 and TRBJ2-7; maybe TRBD1 (7 bases). V lost 5 bases, J lost 1 base, and 18 bases lay in between. The CDR3 loop spans 16 amino acids. Germline CDR1 is PRHDT and CDR2 is FYEKMQ (reference sequence). The CDR3 here is CASSTHRGGTSYEQYF. The CDR3, as DNA: TGTGCCAGCAGCACCCACAGGGGAGGAACTTCCTACGAGCAGTACTTC.

This chain's CDR3 is CASSYGVRSYEQYF. CDR3 nucleotide sequence: TGTGCCAGCAGTTATGGGGTACGGTCCTACGAGCAGTACTTC. J is TRBJ2-7 and V is TRBV6-6; D not certain. Per the germline V gene, CDR1 is MNHNY and CDR2 is SVGAGI (reference sequence). V lost 3 bases, J lost 1 base, and 10 bases lay in between. The CDR3 has 14 residues.